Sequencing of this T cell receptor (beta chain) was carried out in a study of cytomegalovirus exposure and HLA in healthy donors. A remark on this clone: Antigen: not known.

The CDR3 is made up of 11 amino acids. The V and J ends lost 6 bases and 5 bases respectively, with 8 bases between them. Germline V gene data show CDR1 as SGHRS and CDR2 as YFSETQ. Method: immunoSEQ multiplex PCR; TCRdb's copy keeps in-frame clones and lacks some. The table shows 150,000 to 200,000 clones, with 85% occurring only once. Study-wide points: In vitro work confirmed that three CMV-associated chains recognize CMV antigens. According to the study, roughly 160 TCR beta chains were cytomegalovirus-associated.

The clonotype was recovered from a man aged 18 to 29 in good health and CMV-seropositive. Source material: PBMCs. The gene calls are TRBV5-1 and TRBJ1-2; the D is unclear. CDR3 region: CASTSGYGYTF. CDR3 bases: TGCGCCAGCACCTCGGGATATGGCTACACCTTC.